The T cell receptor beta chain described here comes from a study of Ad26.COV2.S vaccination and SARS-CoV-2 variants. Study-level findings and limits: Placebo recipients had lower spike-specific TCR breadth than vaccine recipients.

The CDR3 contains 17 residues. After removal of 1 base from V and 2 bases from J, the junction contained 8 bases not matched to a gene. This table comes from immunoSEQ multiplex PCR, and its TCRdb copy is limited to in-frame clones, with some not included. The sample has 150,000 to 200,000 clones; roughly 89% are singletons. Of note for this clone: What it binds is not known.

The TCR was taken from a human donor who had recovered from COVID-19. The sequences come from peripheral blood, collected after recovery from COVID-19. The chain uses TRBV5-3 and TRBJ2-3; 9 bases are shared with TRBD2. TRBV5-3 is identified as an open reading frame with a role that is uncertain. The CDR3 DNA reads TGTGCCAGAAGCTTGTCAGTGAGCGGGAGGTTCACAGATACGCAGTATTTT. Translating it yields CARSLSVSGRFTDTQYF.